This T cell receptor (beta chain) emerged from a study of blood T cell repertoires in COVID-19. Assay: immunoSEQ multiplex PCR; the TCRdb copy retains only in-frame clones and omits some. The sample records 150,000 to 200,000 clones, about 85% being singletons. Germline CDR1 is SGHNT and CDR2 is YENEEA. The ends lost 0 bases at V and 4 bases at J; junction bases unmatched: 11. The CDR3 is 17 amino acids. Sequencing input: peripheral blood. This TCR was recovered from a human donor with acute or convalescent COVID-19. The donor label of this sample is uncertain. The chain links TRBV11-3 to TRBJ1-2, with TRBD1 identical over 7 bases. The CDR3 is CASSLDDTGVRSYGYTF. The CDR3 nucleotides read TGTGCCAGCAGCTTAGACGATACAGGGGTGCGGAGCTATGGCTACACCTTC.